Listed here are 30 T cell receptor beta chains from one sample, sequenced in a study of blood T cell repertoires in COVID-19. Sequencing used immunoSEQ multiplex PCR; TCRdb keeps in-frame clones, though not all of them. The table shows around 100,000 clones, with 84% occurring only once. Sequencing was carried out using peripheral blood. The receptors were gathered from a human donor in a cohort sampled during active or convalescent COVID-19.

The chain has TRBV7-2 and TRBJ2-2; D is uncertain. This CDR3 contains 14 residues. Germline CDR1 and CDR2: SGHTA and FQGNSA. Trimming pared 5 bases from V and 2 bases from J, leaving 9 bases between. The CDR3 coding sequence is TGTGCCAGCAGCGGGCAGATTAACACCGGGGAGCTGTTTTTT. This encodes CASSGQINTGELFF.

The rearrangement joins TRBV30 to TRBJ1-2; TRBD1 is a possible D gene (6 bases). Germline lookup yields CDR1 GTSNPN and CDR2 SVGIG (reference sequence). The germline V and J ends were trimmed by 3 bases and 4 bases, with 15 bases remaining between them. The CDR3 covers 14 residues. CDR3 bases: TGTGCCTGGAGAGTCAGGGGCAGTCGCTATGGCTACACCTTC. Protein product: CAWRVRGSRYGYTF.

This chain joins TRBV5-1 and TRBJ1-1; TRBD1 might be the D (5 bases). The germline gives CDR1 SGHRS, CDR2 YFSETQ. Trimming took off 3 bases at V and 2 bases at J, with 11 bases between the two ends. The CDR3 runs to 14 residues. CDR3 in amino acids: CASSSRRGNTEAFF. Here the CDR3 DNA reads TGCGCCAGCAGCTCCAGGAGGGGTAACACTGAAGCTTTCTTT.

V is TRBV24-1 and J is TRBJ2-5; 8 bases match TRBD2. Per germline, CDR1 KGHDR and CDR2 SFDVKD. V lost 8 bases to trimming and J lost 6 bases; unmatched junction nucleotides: 10. CDR3 size: 14 residues. CDR3: CATMSSGEGKTQYF. The CDR3 DNA sequence: TGTGCCACCATGAGTAGCGGGGAGGGAAAGACCCAGTACTTC.

The J gene is TRBJ1-2, the V gene TRBV9; 7 bases line up with TRBD1. Germline V gives CDR1 SGDLS, CDR2 YYNGEE. V gave up 4 bases and J gave up 6 bases; unmatched junction bases: 6. The CDR3 runs to 13 residues. The chain's CDR3 is CASSPTTGNGYTF. CDR3 nucleotides: TGTGCCAGCAGCCCAACGACAGGGAATGGCTACACCTTC.

The chain has TRBV7-2 and TRBJ1-5, with D possibly matching TRBD1 (5 bases). The germline CDR1 and CDR2 sequences are SGHTA and FQGNSA. The CDR3 covers 17 residues. Trimming took 1 base from V and 4 from J, leaving 17 bases between them. Here the CDR3 reads CASSLGGASRLNQPQHF. CDR3 sequence (DNA): TGTGCCAGCAGCTTAGGCGGGGCGTCCAGGCTGAATCAGCCCCAGCATTTT.

This rearrangement joins TRBV7-8 to TRBJ1-3, with D maybe TRBD1 (5 bases). The CDR3 extends over 13 amino acids. Germline-derived CDR1 and CDR2 are SGHVS and FQNEAQ. V was clipped by 5 bases and J by 4 bases, with 9 bases between them. CDR3 nucleotide sequence: TGTGCCAGCAGCCCAGGGTTCGGAAACACCATATATTTT. Translating it yields CASSPGFGNTIYF.

On this clone: The same CDR3 can be traced to other DNA sequences in this sample. The chain carries TRBV19 and TRBJ2-2; 8 bases match TRBD1. This CDR3 is built from 15 residues. J was trimmed by 3 bases and V by 3 bases; bases with no gene match: 3. CDR1 and CDR2 from the germline V gene are LNHDA and SQIVND (reference sequence). CDR3 protein: CASSIQGADTGELFF. Written as DNA, the CDR3 is TGTGCCAGTAGTATTCAGGGGGCTGACACCGGGGAGCTGTTTTTT.

This rearrangement joins TRBV5-6 to TRBJ1-6, with 8 bases that match TRBD1. Looked up from germline, CDR1 is SGHDT and CDR2 is YYEEEE. The CDR3 contains 16 residues. Trimming took 4 bases from V and 8 from J; bases not matched to a gene: 11. The CDR3 loop is CASSPGGAGRHSPLHF. DNA of the CDR3: TGTGCCAGCAGCCCAGGGGGCGCGGGTCGGCATTCACCCCTCCACTTT.

The gene calls are TRBV6-5 and TRBJ2-3; 9 positions match TRBD1. Germline-derived CDR1 and CDR2 are MNHEY and SVGAGI. The CDR3 extends over 15 amino acids. The junction had 8 bases not matched to a gene; V was cut back by 6 bases and J by 4 bases. The CDR3 nucleotides are TGTGCCAGCAGGCCCGGGACAGGGAGAGCAGATACGCAGTATTTT. Its protein is CASRPGTGRADTQYF.

The J gene is TRBJ1-5, the V gene TRBV2; 9 positions agree with TRBD1. Germline V gene data show CDR1 as SNHLY and CDR2 as FYNNEI. The V and J ends lost 7 bases and 7 bases, in that order; junction bases with no gene match: 14. CDR3 length: 16 residues. CDR3 in amino acids: CASKGQGSGTGQPQHF. The CDR3 nucleotides read TGTGCCAGCAAAGGACAGGGGAGTGGGACAGGACAGCCCCAGCATTTT.

This rearrangement joins TRBV5-1 to TRBJ2-5; TRBD2 aligns across 8 bases. The V gene's germline CDR1 is SGHRS and CDR2 YFSETQ. This CDR3 has 16 amino acids. The trim removed 0 bases at V and 5 bases at J, leaving 9 bases unmatched. The CDR3 loop reads CASSLDRGGPVETQYF. In DNA form, the CDR3 reads TGCGCCAGCAGCTTGGATCGGGGGGGGCCCGTCGAGACCCAGTACTTC. The full variable domain, its missing parts supplied by reference TRBV5-1 and TRBJ2-5, is KAGVTQTPRYLIKTRGQQVTLSCSPISGHRSVSWYQQTPGQGLQFLFEYFSETQRNKGNFPGRFSGRQFSNSRSEMNVSTLELGDSALYLCASSLDRGGPVETQYFGPGTRLLVL.

This rearrangement joins TRBV15 to TRBJ1-5; 9 bases are a match to TRBD1. CDR1 is LNHNV and CDR2 is YYDKDF in the germline V gene (reference sequence). V lost 0 bases and J lost 1; bases outside the gene matches: 7. This CDR3 comprises 18 residues. CDR3 region: CATSRDYWDRDSNQPQHF. CDR3 DNA: TGTGCCACCAGCAGAGATTATTGGGACAGGGACAGCAATCAGCCCCAGCATTTT.

In DNA, the CDR3 is TGCGCCAGCAGCTTGGTTCCGGGACAGGGGGCGTATGGCTACACCTTC. Translated: CASSLVPGQGAYGYTF. The chain carries TRBV5-1 and TRBJ1-2, with 12 bases matching TRBD1. With V trimmed by 0 bases and J by 5 bases, 5 bases remained unmatched. The CDR3 covers 16 residues. Per germline, CDR1 SGHRS and CDR2 YFSETQ. Full variable domain (outside the CDR3, taken from reference TRBV5-1 and TRBJ1-2): KAGVTQTPRYLIKTRGQQVTLSCSPISGHRSVSWYQQTPGQGLQFLFEYFSETQRNKGNFPGRFSGRQFSNSRSEMNVSTLELGDSALYLCASSLVPGQGAYGYTFGSGTRLTVV.

The chain joins TRBV25-1 to TRBJ2-2; D is unclear. This CDR3 contains 13 residues. V dropped 2 bases and J dropped 4 bases, with 5 bases sitting between them. CDR1 MGHDK and CDR2 SYGVNS come from the germline V gene. The CDR3 here is CASSERSTGELFF. CDR3 nucleotides: TGTGCCAGCAGTGAACGGAGCACCGGGGAGCTGTTTTTT.

The J gene is TRBJ2-3, the V gene TRBV11-3; 10 bases line up with TRBD2. Trimming took 4 bases from V and 1 from J; bases not matched to a gene: 5. The germline gives CDR1 SGHNT, CDR2 YENEEA. The CDR3 runs 16 residues. DNA for the CDR3: TGTGCCAGCAGCTCGATCGGACTAGCGGGCACAGATACGCAGTATTTT. This encodes CASSSIGLAGTDTQYF.

The chain uses TRBV5-4 and TRBJ2-5, with 9 bases fitting TRBD2. This CDR3 has 14 amino acids. Looked up from germline, CDR1 is SGHNT and CDR2 is YYREEE (reference sequence). With 4 bases clipped from V and 2 bases from J, the junction kept 3 bases outside the gene matches. CDR3 DNA: TGTGCCAGCAGCATAGCGGGGGTACAAGAGACCCAGTACTTC. This translates into CASSIAGVQETQYF.

This chain joins TRBV7-6 and TRBJ2-1, with 11 bases matching TRBD2. The CDR3 is 16 amino acids. Germline CDR1 SGHVS, CDR2 FNYEAQ. The trim removed 2 bases at V and 6 bases at J, leaving 6 bases unmatched. CDR3 protein: CASSLIGGLAGNEQFF. The CDR3 DNA follows: TGTGCCAGCAGCTTAATAGGAGGACTAGCGGGCAATGAGCAGTTCTTC.

This chain joins TRBV28 and TRBJ2-7; 7 bases agree with TRBD1. The V gene end was trimmed by 7 bases and the J gene end by 3 bases; junction bases not matched to a gene: 6. Germline V lookup: CDR1 MDHEN, CDR2 SYDVKM. There are 13 residues in the CDR3. This CDR3 reads CASTRGTYYEQYF. The DNA for the CDR3 is TGTGCCAGCACCAGGGGGACATACTACGAGCAGTACTTC.

The chain has TRBV7-9 and TRBJ1-1; possible D gene TRBD1, 6 bases. CDR1 and CDR2 (germline): SEHNR, FQNEAQ (reference sequence). V was shortened by 7 bases and J by 5 bases, with 17 bases between the two germline ends. The CDR3 sequence is 14 residues long. The CDR3, as DNA: TGTGCCAGCACACCTACCACAGGGAGTACTGAAGCTTTCTTT. It specifies CASTPTTGSTEAFF.

The chain joins TRBV12-2 to TRBJ2-5; the table's D gene call, TRBD1, was not cross checked with the DNA. TRBV12-2 is a known pseudogene. The CDR3 runs to 17 residues. CDR3 bases: TGTGCAAGTCGCTTAGTGGGGACAGGGGGATTTCAAGAGACCCAGTACTTC. The encoded protein is CASRLVGTGGFQETQYF.

In this sample, this clone turned up a few times. V gene TRBV27 combines with J gene TRBJ2-1, with a weak D call TRBD2 (5 bases). The V gene's germline CDR1 is MNHEY and CDR2 SMNVEV (reference sequence). The germline V and J ends were trimmed by 7 bases and 2 bases, with 18 bases remaining between them. The length of the CDR3 is 16 residues. The CDR3 sequence: CASKSEGSAAYNEQFF. Here the CDR3 DNA reads TGTGCCAGCAAATCCGAGGGTAGCGCAGCCTACAATGAGCAGTTCTTC.

V usage is TRBV3-1 (or the pseudogene TRBV3-2) and J usage is TRBJ1-1; 8 nucleotides align to TRBD1. The CDR3 is made up of 14 amino acids. J lost 3 bases, V lost 5 bases, and 5 bases had no gene match. Germline-derived CDR1 and CDR2 are LGHDT and YNNKEL (reference sequence). The CDR3 nucleotides read TGTGCCAGCAGCTTACCGGGACAGGACACTGAAGCTTTCTTT. Translated, it gives CASSLPGQDTEAFF.

This chain uses TRBV9 with TRBJ2-2, with 10 bases matching TRBD1. Per germline, CDR1 SGDLS and CDR2 YYNGEE. CDR3 size: 14 residues. Trimming cost V 8 bases and J 7 bases; bases outside gene matches: 8. The CDR3 protein is CASRPDRGRGELFF. Here the CDR3 DNA reads TGTGCCAGTAGACCCGACAGGGGGCGCGGGGAGCTGTTTTTT.

This chain connects TRBV18 to TRBJ2-3; 7 positions agree with TRBD1. V trimming: 8 bases; J trimming: 1 base; junction bases outside the gene matches: 3. The germline V gene has CDR1 KGHSH and CDR2 LQKENI. The CDR3 is made up of 13 amino acids. The CDR3 protein is CASLQGGTDTQYF. CDR3 in DNA: TGTGCCAGCCTGCAGGGGGGCACAGATACGCAGTATTTT.

The genes are TRBV7-8 and TRBJ2-3; D not resolved. The V end was cut by 0 bases, the J end by 11 bases, with 18 bases between. The CDR3 is 15 amino acids. The germline V gene has CDR1 SGHVS and CDR2 FQNEAQ. CDR3 in amino acids: CASSLALELSIGQYF. The CDR3 DNA sequence: TGTGCCAGCAGCTTAGCGCTGGAGCTATCTATCGGGCAGTATTTT. Full variable domain (missing parts from reference TRBV7-8 and TRBJ2-3): GAGVSQSPRYKVAKRGQDVALRCDPISGHVSLFWYQQALGQGPEFLTYFQNEAQLDKSGLPSDRFFAERPEGSVSTLKIQRTQQEDSAVYLCASSLALELSIGQYFGPGTRLTVL.

The chain combines TRBV6-6 with TRBJ1-3; D call uncertain. Germline V gene data show CDR1 as MNHNY and CDR2 as SVGAGI (reference sequence). The CDR3 loop spans 14 amino acids. The V and J ends lost 0 bases and 8 bases respectively, with 11 bases between them. The chain's CDR3 is CASSYSTGSHTIYF. DNA of the CDR3: TGTGCCAGCAGTTACTCGACGGGGAGCCACACCATATATTTT.

The genes are TRBV18 and TRBJ2-5; D possibly corresponds to TRBD1 (5 bases). CDR1 and CDR2 from the germline V gene are KGHSH and LQKENI. V was trimmed by 0 bases and J by 5 bases, leaving 22 bases between them. This CDR3 has 18 amino acids. The CDR3 loop is CASSPPVTAGPLWETQYF. For the CDR3, the DNA is TGTGCCAGCTCACCACCAGTCACAGCAGGGCCCCTGTGGGAGACCCAGTACTTC.

The chain employs TRBV7-9 and TRBJ2-2; 9 bases are shared with TRBD2. Looked up from germline, CDR1 is SEHNR and CDR2 is FQNEAQ (reference sequence). This CDR3 has 19 residues. Unmatched junction bases numbered 13, after V lost 5 bases and J lost 0 bases. CDR3 coding DNA: TGTGCCAGCAGCCCCCTGAGCGATCTAGCGGGGTCGAACACCGGGGAGCTGTTTTTT. Amino acid sequence: CASSPLSDLAGSNTGELFF.

V gene TRBV6-2 or TRBV6-3 combines with J gene TRBJ1-6, with D uncertain. V was cut by 4 bases and J by 9 bases, with 13 bases left in between. Germline V gene lookup returns CDR1 MNHEY and CDR2 SVGEGT. The CDR3 loop spans 14 amino acids. The CDR3 region is CASSLMAPSSPLHF. CDR3 sequence (DNA): TGTGCCAGCAGTTTAATGGCACCTTCTTCACCCCTCCACTTT.